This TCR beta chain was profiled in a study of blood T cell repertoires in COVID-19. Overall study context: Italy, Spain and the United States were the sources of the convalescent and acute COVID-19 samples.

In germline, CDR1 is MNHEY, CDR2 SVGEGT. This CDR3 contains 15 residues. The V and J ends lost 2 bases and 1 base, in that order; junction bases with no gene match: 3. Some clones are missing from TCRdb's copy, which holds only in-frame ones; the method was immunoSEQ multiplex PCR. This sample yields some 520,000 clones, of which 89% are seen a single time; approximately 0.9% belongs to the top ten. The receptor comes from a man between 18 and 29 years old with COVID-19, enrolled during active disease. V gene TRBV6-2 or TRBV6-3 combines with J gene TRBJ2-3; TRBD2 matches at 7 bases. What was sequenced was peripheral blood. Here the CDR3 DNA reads TGTGCCAGCAGTTACGGGGCGGGGGGCACAGATACGCAGTATTTT. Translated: CASSYGAGGTDTQYF.